These 29 T cell receptor beta chains originate from one sample sequenced in a study of shared clonotypes between healthy human individuals. Measured with immunoSEQ multiplex PCR; TCRdb has only the in-frame clones, and not every one. This sample has over a million clones, with approximately 96% found just once. The sequencing input was naive CD4+ T cells sorted from blood. Subset reported: CD45RA+ positively selected. Source of these receptors: a man aged 25-45 years in good health.

V gene TRBV11-2 combines with J gene TRBJ2-3; D unresolved. This CDR3 region has 14 residues. The V gene's germline CDR1 is SGHAT and CDR2 FQNNGV. The V end was cut by 1 base, the J end by 6 bases, with 11 bases between. The CDR3 DNA follows: TGTGCCAGCAGCTTAGGGCAGACTTATGATACGCAGTATTTT. Residues: CASSLGQTYDTQYF.

This rearrangement joins TRBV28 to TRBJ1-2; D is undetermined. The germline V and J ends were trimmed by 4 bases and 7 bases, with 13 bases remaining between them. The CDR3 length is 13 residues. Per germline, CDR1 MDHEN and CDR2 SYDVKM. CDR3 bases: TGTGCCAGCAGTTATCCTCGGGCGGGTGGCTACACCTTC. It translates to CASSYPRAGGYTF.

The chain has TRBV19 and TRBJ2-5, with no clear D. The CDR3 totals 13 residues. Trimming shortened V by 5 bases and J by 3 bases, and 10 bases separated the two germline ends. Per the germline V gene, CDR1 is LNHDA and CDR2 is SQIVND (reference sequence). DNA for the CDR3: TGTGCCAGTAGTCCACGACGGGAAGAGACCCAGTACTTC. This codes for CASSPRREETQYF.

V gene TRBV10-3 combines with J gene TRBJ1-1; TRBD1 is a possible D gene (5 bases). The CDR3 consists of 15 residues. Trimming took 4 bases from V and 4 from J, leaving 16 bases between them. Germline V gene data show CDR1 as ENHRY and CDR2 as SYGVKD. The CDR3 DNA reads as TGTGCCATCAGTGGGGCAGGGCACCGGGGCACTGAAGCTTTCTTT. Translating it yields CAISGAGHRGTEAFF.

The count of this clone is one. V gene TRBV5-4 combines with J gene TRBJ2-7; D gene unclear. The CDR3 loop spans 14 amino acids. Germline CDR1 SGHNT, CDR2 YYREEE (reference sequence). Trimming left V 0 bases short and J 0 bases short, with 7 bases between. The CDR3 spells CASSLGPHSYEQYF. The CDR3 coding sequence is TGTGCCAGCAGCTTGGGTCCGCACTCCTACGAGCAGTACTTC.

This chain links TRBV2 with TRBJ2-7, with 8 bases fitting TRBD1. J was trimmed by 12 bases and V by 7 bases; bases with no gene match: 11. The CDR3 consists of 12 residues. CDR1 is SNHLY, CDR2 FYNNEI, per germline. The CDR3 bases are TGTGCCAGCACTAAGGCCGGGACAGGCTTGTACTTC. As protein: CASTKAGTGLYF.

This clone was observed a single time. J is TRBJ1-1 and V is TRBV30; D is unclear. V was cut by 4 bases and J by 0 bases, with 15 bases left in between. This CDR3 region has 15 residues. In germline, CDR1 is GTSNPN, CDR2 SVGIG (reference sequence). The CDR3 sequence is CAWIPPGYMNTEAFF. CDR3 nucleotides: TGTGCCTGGATACCCCCCGGATACATGAACACTGAAGCTTTCTTT.

This chain joins TRBV7-9 and TRBJ2-3, with 8 bases lining up with TRBD2. This CDR3 comprises 19 residues. Trimming took 4 bases from V and 0 from J; bases not matched to a gene: 15. CDR1 SEHNR and CDR2 FQNEAQ come from the germline V gene (reference sequence). CDR3: CASSSLPASGPLSTDTQYF. CDR3 in DNA: TGTGCCAGCAGCTCGTTACCCGCTAGCGGGCCCCTTAGCACAGATACGCAGTATTTT.

The V call is TRBV7-2, the J call TRBJ2-3; a weak D match, TRBD1 (5 bases). The CDR3 is made up of 16 amino acids. Germline CDR1 and CDR2: SGHTA and FQGNSA. Trimming cost V 2 bases and J 3 bases, with 15 bases left between them. The CDR3 DNA sequence: TGTGCCAGCAGCTTAAGCTCAGGGTGGATAACAGATACGCAGTATTTT. It translates to CASSLSSGWITDTQYF.

A note on this clone: This same CDR3 is encoded by further DNA sequences in the sample. V gene TRBV5-1 combines with J gene TRBJ2-7; the match to TRBD2 covers 11 bases. Per germline, CDR1 SGHRS and CDR2 YFSETQ. The V and J ends lost 4 bases and 2 bases, in that order; junction bases with no gene match: 5. The CDR3 covers 15 residues. The DNA for the CDR3 is TGCGCCAGCAGCCCCGGACTAGCGGGCCCCTACGAGCAGTACTTC. As protein: CASSPGLAGPYEQYF.

The chain recombines TRBV29-1 with TRBJ2-1, with D hard to call. The V gene lost 0 bases and the J gene lost 8 bases, with 17 bases spanning the gap. Per germline, CDR1 SQVTM and CDR2 ANQGSEA. There are 15 residues in the CDR3. The CDR3 reads CSVEDNPYSGDEQFF. In DNA, the CDR3 is TGCAGCGTTGAAGACAACCCTTATAGTGGAGATGAGCAGTTCTTC.

The CDR3 nucleotides read TGTGCCAGCAGTGAAAAGGTCGAGCTGTTTTTT. Amino acid sequence: CASSEKVELFF. This chain links TRBV6-1 with TRBJ2-2, with D unresolved. This CDR3 is 11 amino acids long. Between the trimmed V and J ends, which lost 2 bases and 11 bases, there was a span of 6 bases. The V gene's germline CDR1 is MNHNS and CDR2 SASEGT.

The V gene is TRBV27, the J gene TRBJ1-1; D is possibly TRBD1 (6 bases). Per the germline V gene, CDR1 is MNHEY and CDR2 is SMNVEV (reference sequence). V gave up 6 bases and J gave up 1 base, with 9 bases separating them. This CDR3 comprises 13 residues. CDR3 region: CASRGHGNTEAFF. The CDR3 bases are TGTGCCAGCAGGGGACATGGGAACACTGAAGCTTTCTTT.

The J gene is TRBJ2-7, the V gene TRBV9; 10 bases map to TRBD2. This CDR3 is built from 15 residues. Germline CDR1 reads SGDLS; CDR2 reads YYNGEE. V shed 1 base and J 9 bases; nucleotides not matched to a gene: 10. The CDR3 DNA reads TGTGCCAGCAGCGTACAAGCTAGCGGGAGTTCCGCGCAGTACTTC. Translated: CASSVQASGSSAQYF. Full variable domain (missing parts from reference TRBV9 and TRBJ2-7): DSGVTQTPKHLITATGQRVTLRCSPRSGDLSVYWYQQSLDQGLQFLIQYYNGEERAKGNILERFSAQQFPDLHSELNLSSLELGDSALYFCASSVQASGSSAQYFGPGTRLTVT.

The chain recombines TRBV7-2 with TRBJ1-2; D is unresolved. This CDR3 contains 11 residues. Trimming took off 1 base at V and 8 bases at J, with 5 bases between the two ends. The germline CDR1 and CDR2 sequences are SGHTA and FQGNSA. CDR3 loop: CASSLEGGYTF. CDR3 DNA sequence: TGTGCCAGCAGCTTAGAAGGGGGCTACACCTTC.

Regarding this clone: The same CDR3 is also encoded by other DNA sequences in this sample. The chain recombines TRBV28 with TRBJ1-2; D gene unclear. V lost 6 bases and J lost 5, with 10 bases in between. CDR1 is MDHEN, CDR2 SYDVKM, per germline. The CDR3 runs to 12 residues. The CDR3 reads CASRPGGYGYTF. CDR3 nucleotides: TGTGCCAGCAGACCTGGTGGGTATGGCTACACCTTC.

The rearrangement uses TRBV5-4 and TRBJ1-1; no firm D call. V was shortened by 2 bases and J by 2 bases, with 4 bases between the two germline ends. The CDR3 consists of 12 residues. The germline V gene encodes CDR1 SGHNT and CDR2 YYREEE (reference sequence). CDR3 in amino acids: CASSLPNTEAFF. CDR3 sequence (DNA): TGTGCCAGCAGCTTACCTAACACTGAAGCTTTCTTT.

The CDR3 sequence: CASSAIRGRSTGELFF. The CDR3, as DNA: TGCGCCAGCAGCGCCATCAGGGGAAGGTCCACCGGGGAGCTGTTTTTT. The chain combines TRBV5-1 with TRBJ2-2, with D possibly TRBD1 on 6 matching bases. V was clipped by 4 bases and J by 4 bases, with 17 bases between them. The CDR3 is made up of 16 amino acids. Germline V CDR1 and CDR2: SGHRS, YFSETQ.

The V gene is TRBV14, the J gene TRBJ2-7, with D possibly being TRBD1 (6 bases). The germline V gene encodes CDR1 SGHDN and CDR2 FVKESK. The CDR3 is 14 residues long. V was cut by 1 base and J by 6 bases, with 13 bases left in between. The CDR3 nucleotides are TGTGCCAGCAGCCAAGGACTACAGGGTCGCGAGCAGTACTTC. It codes for CASSQGLQGREQYF.

V usage is TRBV14 and J usage is TRBJ2-4; D might be TRBD2 (5 bases). This CDR3 is built from 16 residues. The germline V and J ends were trimmed by 1 base and 0 bases, with 10 bases remaining between them. Germline V gene lookup returns CDR1 SGHDN and CDR2 FVKESK. In DNA form, the CDR3 reads TGTGCCAGCAGCCAAGCCGGGGTTATAGCCAAAAACATTCAGTACTTC. Protein product: CASSQAGVIAKNIQYF.

This sequence joins TRBV11-3 and TRBJ2-6; no reliable D call. V was cut by 5 bases and J by 0 bases, with 2 bases left in between. The CDR3 spans 13 residues. Looked up from germline, CDR1 is SGHNT and CDR2 is YENEEA. CDR3 protein: CASSASGANVLTF. CDR3 coding DNA: TGTGCCAGCAGCGCCTCTGGGGCCAACGTCCTGACTTTC.

In nucleotides, the CDR3 is TGTGCCAGCAGCGTAGGTGATAGCGGGAGGGCGAACACCGGGGAGCTGTTTTTT. Protein product: CASSVGDSGRANTGELFF. The chain recombines TRBV9 with TRBJ2-2, with TRBD2 matching over 11 bases. The CDR3 has 18 residues. CDR1 is SGDLS and CDR2 is YYNGEE in the germline V gene. V lost 0 bases to trimming and J lost 0 bases; unmatched junction nucleotides: 4.

This clone was counted a single time. The chain links TRBV4-1 to TRBJ2-1; D unresolved. The V end was cut by 1 base, the J end by 6 bases, with 25 bases between. The germline V gene encodes CDR1 MGHRA and CDR2 YSYEKL. This CDR3 is 19 amino acids long. The CDR3 DNA follows: TGCGCCAGCAGCCAAGTGGGTGCGAGCAAGGCCCTTTTACGCAATGAGCAGTTCTTC. This sequence encodes CASSQVGASKALLRNEQFF.

The chain uses TRBV6-1 and TRBJ2-3; 9 bases are shared with TRBD2. Germline V lookup: CDR1 MNHNS, CDR2 SASEGT. The CDR3 is made up of 14 amino acids. Trimming took 11 bases from V and 2 from J; bases not matched to a gene: 8. The CDR3: CAGNRLADTDTQYF. The CDR3 DNA reads TGTGCCGGAAATCGACTAGCGGACACAGATACGCAGTATTTT.

The V gene is TRBV7-9, the J gene TRBJ2-1, with 11 bases that match TRBD2. Per germline, CDR1 SEHNR and CDR2 FQNEAQ (reference sequence). J lost 10 bases, V lost 5 bases, and 16 bases had no gene match. CDR3 length equals 17 residues. This chain's CDR3 is CASSDRLAGFTMGEQFF. The DNA of the CDR3 is TGTGCCAGCAGCGACAGACTAGCGGGATTTACAATGGGGGAGCAGTTCTTC.

This chain joins TRBV11-2 and TRBJ2-5; 11 nucleotides line up with TRBD2. This CDR3 is built from 16 residues. Germline V gene lookup returns CDR1 SGHAT and CDR2 FQNNGV. J lost 1 base, V lost 4 bases, and 5 bases had no gene match. The CDR3 spells CASSSRLAGIQETQYF. As DNA, the CDR3 is TGTGCCAGCAGCTCTCGACTAGCGGGGATCCAAGAGACCCAGTACTTC.

The chain couples TRBV5-5 to TRBJ2-1, with TRBD2 as a possible D gene (5 bases). Germline CDR1 is SGHKS and CDR2 is YYEKEE (reference sequence). The CDR3 runs 17 residues. The V end was cut by 0 bases, the J end by 4 bases, with 17 bases between. CDR3 region: CASSLVGGSVVYNEQFF. CDR3 in DNA: TGTGCCAGCAGCTTGGTTGGAGGTAGTGTGGTGTACAATGAGCAGTTCTTC.

The chain employs TRBV19 and TRBJ2-7; D may be TRBD1 or TRBD2 (5 bases each). The germline CDR1 and CDR2 sequences are LNHDA and SQIVND (reference sequence). This CDR3 comprises 12 residues. The CDR3 spells CALGPNTYEQYF. As DNA, the CDR3 is TGTGCTCTGGGACCGAATACCTACGAGCAGTACTTC.

This chain connects TRBV19 to TRBJ2-5; D ambiguous. Trimming took off 8 bases at V and 1 base at J, with 11 bases between the two ends. The CDR3 spans 13 residues. Germline assignment: CDR1 LNHDA and CDR2 SQIVND (reference sequence). The CDR3 DNA is TGTGCCAGTGGCCAACGGCTCCAAGAGACCCAGTACTTC. This gives the protein CASGQRLQETQYF.